This TCR beta chain was obtained from a study of blood T cell repertoires in COVID-19. In the study overall: The United States, Italy and Spain provided the acute and convalescent COVID-19 samples. The analysed material was cDNA or gDNA that came from T cells, B-cell-depleted T cells, or PBMCs.

The trim removed 4 bases at V and 3 bases at J, leaving 6 bases unmatched. Germline CDR1 reads SGHRS; CDR2 reads YFSETQ. This CDR3 region has 14 residues. Recovered participants had two consecutive negative NP/OP PCR tests, healthcare professional clearance, or symptom resolution. In the source study's methods: Estimation of nucleated cell counts relied on the amplification of reference gene primers. Using immunoSEQ multiplex PCR, the repertoire was profiled, and TCRdb retains in-frame clones only, with some absent. V, J and clone size are taken as reported in that table, and D and trimming were inferred from the DNA itself. The sample lists 150,000 to 200,000 clones, 75% to 90% occurring once.

The chain couples TRBV5-1 to TRBJ2-7; 8 bases are a match to TRBD2. Sample: PBMCs or T cells enriched from blood (not recorded which). The origin of this receptor is a woman under 30 who had recovered from COVID-19. CDR3 loop: CASSRSTSDYEQYF. In DNA form, the CDR3 reads TGCGCCAGCAGCCGCTCGACTAGCGACTACGAGCAGTACTTC.